The 19 T cell receptor beta chains given below trace back to one sample, sequenced in a study of blood T cell repertoires in COVID-19. The data were produced by immunoSEQ multiplex PCR, yet TCRdb's version contains in-frame clones alone and is incomplete. The sample contains over 150,000 clones, 70% to 90% of which appear only once. Sequenced material: peripheral blood. The receptors shown here come from a man aged 50-60 years with COVID-19, enrolled during active disease.

The V call is TRBV2, the J call TRBJ1-2; 7 nucleotides agree with TRBD1. The CDR3 sequence is 17 residues long. J lost 3 bases, V lost 8 bases, and 18 bases had no gene match. Germline CDR1 reads SNHLY; CDR2 reads FYNNEI. The CDR3 is CASLKSLQGNIDYGYTF. The CDR3 nucleotides are TGTGCCAGCCTAAAGAGCTTACAGGGGAATATTGACTATGGCTACACCTTC. Variable domain in full (rest from reference TRBV2 and TRBJ1-2): EPEVTQTPSHQVTQMGQEVILRCVPISNHLYFYWYRQILGQKVEFLVSFYNNEISEKSEIFDDQFSVERPDGSNFTLKIRSTKLEDSAMYFCASLKSLQGNIDYGYTFGSGTRLTVV.

V and J are TRBV5-1 and TRBJ2-7, with 13 bases matching TRBD2. Germline V gives CDR1 SGHRS, CDR2 YFSETQ. Germline trimming cut 3 bases from V and 7 bases from J; bases unmatched to any gene: 10. This CDR3 is 16 amino acids long. The CDR3 nucleotides read TGCGCCAGCAGCTCCGGACTAGCGGGGGATCGGGGGGAGCAGTACTTC. Its protein is CASSSGLAGDRGEQYF.

Concerning this clone: The same CDR3 also results from other DNA sequences found in this sample. The V and J genes are TRBV5-1 and TRBJ1-1; TRBD1 matches at 8 bases. Germline V gene data show CDR1 as SGHRS and CDR2 as YFSETQ. The CDR3 sequence is 15 residues long. With 4 bases clipped from V and 3 bases from J, the junction kept 8 bases outside the gene matches. The CDR3 region is CASSTQGAGDTEAFF. CDR3 coding DNA: TGCGCCAGCAGCACGCAGGGGGCGGGGGACACTGAAGCTTTCTTT.

The chain combines TRBV7-6 with TRBJ1-5, with TRBD1 identical over 10 bases. V shed 5 bases, J shed 6 bases, and the junction held 7 bases outside the gene matches. CDR1 is SGHVS and CDR2 is FNYEAQ in the germline V gene. The CDR3 consists of 15 residues. CDR3 sequence reads: CASSRGTGEGQPQHF. In DNA, the CDR3 is TGTGCCAGCAGCCGCGGGACAGGGGAAGGTCAGCCCCAGCATTTT.

The chain carries TRBV5-4 and TRBJ2-3; 12 nucleotides line up with TRBD2. Germline V gene data show CDR1 as SGHNT and CDR2 as YYREEE (reference sequence). The CDR3 is 16 amino acids. V trimming: 0 bases; J trimming: 1 base; junction bases outside the gene matches: 0. CDR3 in amino acids: CASSLGLAGGTDTQYF. The CDR3 DNA sequence: TGTGCCAGCAGCTTGGGACTAGCGGGGGGCACAGATACGCAGTATTTT.

The J gene is TRBJ2-7, the V gene TRBV27; a weak D match, TRBD1 (6 bases). Germline-derived CDR1 and CDR2 are MNHEY and SMNVEV (reference sequence). The ends were cut back, 8 bases at V and 0 bases at J, with 17 bases in the middle. This CDR3 has 15 amino acids. The CDR3 loop is CASRARQDPSYEQYF. CDR3 nucleotides: TGTGCCAGCCGCGCCAGACAGGATCCCTCCTACGAGCAGTACTTC.

This chain uses TRBV7-2 with TRBJ1-2, with 9 bases aligning to TRBD1. This CDR3 has 16 amino acids. V trimming: 0 bases; J trimming: 4 bases; junction bases outside the gene matches: 6. CDR1 SGHTA and CDR2 FQGNSA come from the germline V gene. CDR3 region: CASSLAGQGIRYGYTF. CDR3 coding DNA: TGTGCCAGCAGCTTAGCGGGACAGGGAATTCGCTATGGCTACACCTTC.

This chain uses TRBV19 with TRBJ2-5; 8 nucleotides align to TRBD2. With 1 base clipped from V and 5 bases from J, the junction kept 9 bases outside the gene matches. Germline lookup yields CDR1 LNHDA and CDR2 SQIVND (reference sequence). The CDR3 has 16 residues. As DNA, the CDR3 is TGTGCCAGTAGTATAGTTCGCCAGGCGGGAGGTGAGACCCAGTACTTC. Translated, it gives CASSIVRQAGGETQYF.

V gene TRBV30 combines with J gene TRBJ1-2; the D gene is possibly TRBD1 (6 bases). V gave up 0 bases and J gave up 3 bases, with 11 bases separating them. Germline V gives CDR1 GTSNPN, CDR2 SVGIG (reference sequence). This CDR3 comprises 14 residues. The CDR3 nucleotides are TGTGCCTGGAGTGTTCGGGGGGGCGACTATGGCTACACCTTC. It specifies CAWSVRGGDYGYTF.

This clone came up a few times. The rearrangement uses TRBV5-6 and TRBJ1-6; the D gene is possibly TRBD1 (5 bases). V lost 0 bases, J lost 9 bases, and 16 bases lay in between. CDR1 is SGHDT, CDR2 YYEEEE, per germline. The length of the CDR3 is 16 residues. In nucleotides, the CDR3 is TGTGCCAGCAGCTTGGGTTTGGGGCTTTCCGGTTCACCCCTCCACTTT. This translates into CASSLGLGLSGSPLHF.

The V gene is TRBV2, the J gene TRBJ2-5; tentative D call: TRBD2 (6 bases). In germline, CDR1 is SNHLY, CDR2 FYNNEI. CDR3 length: 13 amino acids. Trimming removed 4 bases from V and 5 bases from J, with 11 bases in between. The CDR3 coding sequence is TGTGCCAGCAGTGGGGACTCGAAGGAGACCCAGTACTTC. Its translation: CASSGDSKETQYF.

The chain links TRBV11-3 to TRBJ2-3, with a tentative D call TRBD2 (5 bases). Germline V gene sequence: CDR1 SGHNT, CDR2 YENEEA. The CDR3 extends over 17 amino acids. Trimming removed 3 bases at V and 0 bases at J, with 16 bases between. The CDR3 region has the DNA TGTGCCAGCAGCTTCGGCGGGTCGACCCCTAGCACAGATACGCAGTATTTT. It yields the protein CASSFGGSTPSTDTQYF.

The rearrangement links TRBV7-9 to TRBJ2-7; 7 nucleotides line up with TRBD2. V gave up 0 bases and J gave up 7 bases; unmatched junction bases: 3. CDR1 and CDR2 (germline): SEHNR, FQNEAQ (reference sequence). The CDR3 runs to 13 residues. The chain's CDR3 is CASSLAGGFEQYF. The CDR3 bases are TGTGCCAGCAGCTTAGCGGGAGGGTTTGAGCAGTACTTC.

This clone has a handful of counts. The chain couples TRBV5-6 to TRBJ2-5; TRBD1 agrees at 10 bases. CDR1 and CDR2 (germline): SGHDT, YYEEEE. J was trimmed by 5 bases and V by 3 bases; bases with no gene match: 7. This CDR3 has 15 amino acids. The CDR3 region is CASSSLTGGMETQYF. For the CDR3, the DNA is TGTGCCAGCAGCTCCCTGACAGGGGGCATGGAGACCCAGTACTTC.

The chain has TRBV7-2 and TRBJ1-1; a possible D gene is TRBD1 (6 bases). The V gene lost 7 bases and the J gene lost 6 bases, with 24 bases spanning the gap. Germline assignment: CDR1 SGHTA and CDR2 FQGNSA. There are 16 residues in the CDR3. CDR3 coding DNA: TGTGCCAGCACCCGGCAGGGGACGGGTGTAAGGGCTGAAGCTTTCTTT. It is translated as CASTRQGTGVRAEAFF.

V is TRBV7-8 and J is TRBJ2-1; 9 nucleotides match TRBD1. Losses at the gene ends were 2 bases for V and 2 bases for J; bases not matched to a gene: 1. The CDR3 runs 15 residues. The germline gives CDR1 SGHVS, CDR2 FQNEAQ. CDR3 residues: CASSLRDRAYNEQFF. DNA of the CDR3: TGTGCCAGCAGCTTACGGGACAGGGCCTACAATGAGCAGTTCTTC. Full variable domain (missing parts from reference TRBV7-8 and TRBJ2-1): GAGVSQSPRYKVAKRGQDVALRCDPISGHVSLFWYQQALGQGPEFLTYFQNEAQLDKSGLPSDRFFAERPEGSVSTLKIQRTQQEDSAVYLCASSLRDRAYNEQFFGPGTRLTVL.

CDR3 sequence: CASSYDRGLTEAFF. The CDR3 DNA reads as TGTGCCAGCAGTTATGACAGGGGGCTCACTGAAGCTTTCTTT. The chain employs TRBV6-5 and TRBJ1-1, with TRBD1 identical over 10 bases. V lost 3 bases, J lost 4 bases, and 2 bases stayed unmatched. CDR3 length equals 14 residues. CDR1 is MNHEY and CDR2 is SVGAGI in the germline V gene.

The V call is TRBV6-2 or TRBV6-3, the J call TRBJ2-5, with TRBD1 identical over 8 bases. Germline-derived CDR1 and CDR2 are MNHEY and SVGEGT. J gave up 3 bases and V 5 bases, and 8 bases lay outside the gene matches. This CDR3 spans 15 amino acids. This chain's CDR3 is CASSDRGGFEETQYF. In DNA, the CDR3 is TGTGCCAGCAGTGACAGGGGAGGTTTTGAAGAGACCCAGTACTTC.

The chain combines TRBV27 with TRBJ2-1; 9 nucleotides match TRBD1. V shed 8 bases, J shed 9 bases, and the junction held 17 bases outside the gene matches. CDR3 length: 16 residues. Germline V gene data show CDR1 as MNHEY and CDR2 as SMNVEV (reference sequence). CDR3 residues: CASAPGQGLPSREQFF. Written as DNA, the CDR3 is TGTGCCAGCGCCCCGGGACAGGGTTTACCGTCTCGTGAGCAGTTCTTC.